This TCR beta chain was identified in a study of B cell selection in AIRE deficiency. Regulatory T cells were sorted as CD4+CD25hiCD127low/negative cells. The method was immunoSEQ multiplex PCR; TCRdb's version includes in-frame clones alone and lacks a portion of them. The sample comprises about 18,000 clones, just over 90% of which are singletons, and 0.89% rests with the top ten. Germline assignment: CDR1 KGHSH and CDR2 LQKENI. CDR3 length: 14 amino acids. Trimming took off 1 base at V and 4 bases at J, with 10 bases between the two ends. Sample: CD4+CD25+ Tregs sorted from PBMCs. The chain links TRBV18 to TRBJ1-2; D remains unclear. The clonotype was recovered from a human donor in good health. The CDR3 coding sequence is TGTGCCAGCTCACCACTTCAGGAGAGCTATGGCTACACCTTC. This sequence encodes CASSPLQESYGYTF.